This T cell receptor (beta chain) comes out of a study of cytomegalovirus exposure and HLA in healthy donors. Only in-frame clones appear in the TCRdb table, and some are missing; sequencing was by immunoSEQ multiplex PCR. The sample has fewer than 200,000 clones; about four fifths are singletons. CDR1 LNHDA and CDR2 SQIVND come from the germline V gene (reference sequence). This CDR3 region has 16 residues. V lost 4 bases and J 5 bases, leaving 20 bases between the germline ends. This receptor was taken from a woman in her late teens or twenties in good health and CMV-seropositive. Sequenced input: PBMCs. The rearrangement links TRBV19 to TRBJ1-1, with D possibly TRBD1 on 6 matching bases. Written as DNA, the CDR3 is TGTGCCAGTAGTACCTTATACCAGGGGTGGAGAACTGAAGCTTTCTTT. Its translation: CASSTLYQGWRTEAFF.